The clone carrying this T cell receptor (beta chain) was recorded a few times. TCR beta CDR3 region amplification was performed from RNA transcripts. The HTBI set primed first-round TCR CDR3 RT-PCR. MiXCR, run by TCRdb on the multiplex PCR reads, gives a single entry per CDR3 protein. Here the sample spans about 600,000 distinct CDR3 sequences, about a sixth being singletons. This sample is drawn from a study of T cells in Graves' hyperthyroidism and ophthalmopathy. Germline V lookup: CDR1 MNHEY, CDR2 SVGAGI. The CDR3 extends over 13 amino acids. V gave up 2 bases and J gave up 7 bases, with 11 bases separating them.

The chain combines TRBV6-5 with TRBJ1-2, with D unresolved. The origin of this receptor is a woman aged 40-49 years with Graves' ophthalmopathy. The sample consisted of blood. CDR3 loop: CASSYGRFSGYTF. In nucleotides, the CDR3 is TGTGCCAGCAGTTACGGCAGGTTTTCTGGCTACACCTTC.